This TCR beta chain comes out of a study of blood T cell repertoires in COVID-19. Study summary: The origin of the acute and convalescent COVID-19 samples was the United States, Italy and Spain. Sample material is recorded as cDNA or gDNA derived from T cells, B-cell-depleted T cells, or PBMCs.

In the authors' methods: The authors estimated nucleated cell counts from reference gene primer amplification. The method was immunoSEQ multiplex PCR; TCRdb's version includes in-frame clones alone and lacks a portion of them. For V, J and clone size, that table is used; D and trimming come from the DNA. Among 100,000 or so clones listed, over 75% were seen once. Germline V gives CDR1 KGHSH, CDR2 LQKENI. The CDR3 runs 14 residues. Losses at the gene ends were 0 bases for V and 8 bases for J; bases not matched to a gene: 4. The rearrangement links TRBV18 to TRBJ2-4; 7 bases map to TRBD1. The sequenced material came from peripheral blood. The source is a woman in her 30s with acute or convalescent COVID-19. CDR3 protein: CASSPPTGTDIQYF. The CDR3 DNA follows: TGTGCCAGCTCACCACCGACAGGGACGGACATTCAGTACTTC.